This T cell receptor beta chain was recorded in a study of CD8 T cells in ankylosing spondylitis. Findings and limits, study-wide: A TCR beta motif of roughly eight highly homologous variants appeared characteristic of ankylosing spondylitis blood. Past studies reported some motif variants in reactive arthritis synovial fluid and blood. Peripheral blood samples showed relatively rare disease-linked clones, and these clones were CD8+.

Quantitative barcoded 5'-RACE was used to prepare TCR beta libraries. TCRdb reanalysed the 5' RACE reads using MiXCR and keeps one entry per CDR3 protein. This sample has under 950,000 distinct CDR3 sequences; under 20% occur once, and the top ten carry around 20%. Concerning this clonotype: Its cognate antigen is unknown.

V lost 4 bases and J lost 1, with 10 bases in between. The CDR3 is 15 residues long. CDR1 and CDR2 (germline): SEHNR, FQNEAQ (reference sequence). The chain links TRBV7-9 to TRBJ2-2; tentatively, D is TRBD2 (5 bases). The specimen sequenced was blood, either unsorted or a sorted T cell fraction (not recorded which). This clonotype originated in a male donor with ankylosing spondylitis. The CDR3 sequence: CASSSRAGNTGELFF. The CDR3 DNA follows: TGTGCCAGCAGCTCTAGGGCGGGGAACACCGGGGAGCTGTTTTTT.